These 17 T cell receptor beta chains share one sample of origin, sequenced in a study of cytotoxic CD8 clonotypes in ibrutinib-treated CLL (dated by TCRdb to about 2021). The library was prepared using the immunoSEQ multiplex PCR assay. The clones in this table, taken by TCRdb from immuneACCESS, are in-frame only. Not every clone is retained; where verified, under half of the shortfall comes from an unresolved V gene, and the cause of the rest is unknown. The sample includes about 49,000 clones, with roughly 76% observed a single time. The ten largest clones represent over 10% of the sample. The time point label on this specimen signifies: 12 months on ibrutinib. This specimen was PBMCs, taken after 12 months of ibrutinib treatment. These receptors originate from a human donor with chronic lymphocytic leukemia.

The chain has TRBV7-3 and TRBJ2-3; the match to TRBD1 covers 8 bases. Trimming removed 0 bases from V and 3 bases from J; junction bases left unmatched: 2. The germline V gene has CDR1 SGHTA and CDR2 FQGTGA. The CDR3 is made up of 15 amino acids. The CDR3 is CASSLTGQGTDTQYF. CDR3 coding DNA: TGTGCCAGCAGCTTAACCGGACAGGGAACAGATACGCAGTATTTT.

The CDR3 DNA follows: TGTGCCAGCAGTTTCGAGATGGTAGCAATTTCGAACACCGGGGAGCTGTTTTTT. It encodes CASSFEMVAISNTGELFF. This chain links TRBV27 with TRBJ2-2, with D hard to call. This CDR3 has 18 residues. Trimming took off 3 bases at V and 0 bases at J, with 17 bases between the two ends. Germline V gene data show CDR1 as MNHEY and CDR2 as SMNVEV (reference sequence).

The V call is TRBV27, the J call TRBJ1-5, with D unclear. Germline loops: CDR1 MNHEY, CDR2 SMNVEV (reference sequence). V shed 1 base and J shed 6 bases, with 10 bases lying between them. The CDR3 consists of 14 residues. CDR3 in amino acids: CASSLYPKGQPQHF. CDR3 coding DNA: TGTGCCAGCAGTTTATACCCAAAGGGTCAGCCCCAGCATTTT.

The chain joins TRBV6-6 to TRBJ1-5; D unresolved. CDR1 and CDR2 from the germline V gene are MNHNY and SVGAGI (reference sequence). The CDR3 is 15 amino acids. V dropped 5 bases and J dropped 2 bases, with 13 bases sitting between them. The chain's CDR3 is CASSPGRHGNQPQHF. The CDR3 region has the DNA TGTGCCAGCAGTCCCGGTAGGCACGGCAATCAGCCCCAGCATTTT.

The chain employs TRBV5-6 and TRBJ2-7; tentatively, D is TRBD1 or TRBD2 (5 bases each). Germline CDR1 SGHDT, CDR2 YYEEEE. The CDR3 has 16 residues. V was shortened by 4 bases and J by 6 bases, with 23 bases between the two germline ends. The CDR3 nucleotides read TGTGCCAGCAGCCAAGATCAGTTTGGGGGATTTCGCGAGCAGTACTTC. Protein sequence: CASSQDQFGGFREQYF.

CDR3 protein: CASSPWGQANGYTF. CDR3 sequence (DNA): TGTGCCAGCAGCCCCTGGGGACAGGCAAATGGCTACACCTTC. The V and J genes are TRBV5-8 and TRBJ1-2; 8 nucleotides match TRBD1. The CDR3 spans 14 residues. The germline V gene has CDR1 SGHTS and CDR2 YDEGEE. With 4 bases clipped from V and 6 bases from J, the junction kept 8 bases outside the gene matches.

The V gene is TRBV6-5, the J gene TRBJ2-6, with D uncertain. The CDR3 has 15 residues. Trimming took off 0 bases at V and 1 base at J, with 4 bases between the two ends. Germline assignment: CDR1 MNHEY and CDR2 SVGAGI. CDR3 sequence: CASSYSLSGANVLTF. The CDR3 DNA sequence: TGTGCCAGCAGTTACTCCCTTTCTGGGGCCAACGTCCTGACTTTC.

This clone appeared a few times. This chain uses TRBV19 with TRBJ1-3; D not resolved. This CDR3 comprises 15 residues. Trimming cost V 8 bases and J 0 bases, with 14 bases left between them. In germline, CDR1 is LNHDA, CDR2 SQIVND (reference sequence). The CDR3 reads CASSPTGVSGNTIYF. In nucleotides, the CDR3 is TGTGCCAGTTCCCCCACCGGGGTCTCTGGAAACACCATATATTTT.

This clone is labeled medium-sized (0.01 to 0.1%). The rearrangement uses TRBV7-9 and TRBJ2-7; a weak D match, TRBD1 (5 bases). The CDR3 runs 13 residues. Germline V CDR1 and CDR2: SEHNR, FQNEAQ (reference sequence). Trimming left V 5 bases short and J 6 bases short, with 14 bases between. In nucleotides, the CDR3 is TGTGCCAGCAGCCCCTGGTGGACAATCGAGCAGTACTTC. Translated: CASSPWWTIEQYF.

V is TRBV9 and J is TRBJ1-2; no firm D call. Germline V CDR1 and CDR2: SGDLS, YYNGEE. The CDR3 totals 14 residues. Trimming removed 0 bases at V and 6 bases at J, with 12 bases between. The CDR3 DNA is TGTGCCAGCAGCGTAGCCCTAGGGCAAGATGGCTACACCTTC. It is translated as CASSVALGQDGYTF.

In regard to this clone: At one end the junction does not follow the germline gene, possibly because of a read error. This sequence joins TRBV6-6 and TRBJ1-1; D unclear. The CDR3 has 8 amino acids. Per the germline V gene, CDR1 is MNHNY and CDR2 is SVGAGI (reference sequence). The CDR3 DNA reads TGTGCCAGCAGCAAAAACGCATTT. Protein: CASSKNAF.

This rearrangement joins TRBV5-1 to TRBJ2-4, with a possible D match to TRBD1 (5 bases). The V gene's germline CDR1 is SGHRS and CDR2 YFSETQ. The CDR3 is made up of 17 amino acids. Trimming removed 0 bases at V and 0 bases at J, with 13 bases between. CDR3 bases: TGCGCCAGCAGCTTGGTGGGGCTAGTCGAAGCCAAAAACATTCAGTACTTC. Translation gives CASSLVGLVEAKNIQYF.

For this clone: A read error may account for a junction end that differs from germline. The CDR3 region has the DNA TGTGCTAGCAGCTTAGAGTATAGGGCGGCCCAAGAGACCCAGTACTTC. This sequence encodes CASSLEYRAAQETQYF. The chain couples TRBV7-7 to TRBJ2-5; D ambiguous. Per the germline V gene, CDR1 is SSHAT and CDR2 is FNYEAQ (reference sequence). The CDR3 sequence is 16 residues long.

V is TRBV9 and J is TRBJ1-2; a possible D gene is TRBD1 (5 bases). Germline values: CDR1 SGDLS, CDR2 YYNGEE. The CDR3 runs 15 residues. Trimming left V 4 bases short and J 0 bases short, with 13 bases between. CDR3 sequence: CASSPSGMANYGYTF. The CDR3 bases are TGTGCCAGCAGCCCCTCAGGGATGGCTAACTATGGCTACACCTTC.

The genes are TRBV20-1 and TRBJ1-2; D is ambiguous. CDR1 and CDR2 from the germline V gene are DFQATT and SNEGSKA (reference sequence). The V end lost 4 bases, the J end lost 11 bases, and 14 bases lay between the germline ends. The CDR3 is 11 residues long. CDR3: CSANFVRNYTF. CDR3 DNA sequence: TGCAGTGCTAATTTCGTCAGAAATTACACCTTC.

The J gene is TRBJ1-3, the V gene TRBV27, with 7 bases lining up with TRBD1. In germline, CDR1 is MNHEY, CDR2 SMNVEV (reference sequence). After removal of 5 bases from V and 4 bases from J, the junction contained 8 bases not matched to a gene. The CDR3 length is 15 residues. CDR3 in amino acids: CASSHDRASGNTIYF. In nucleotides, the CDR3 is TGTGCCAGCAGTCACGACAGGGCGTCAGGAAACACCATATATTTT.

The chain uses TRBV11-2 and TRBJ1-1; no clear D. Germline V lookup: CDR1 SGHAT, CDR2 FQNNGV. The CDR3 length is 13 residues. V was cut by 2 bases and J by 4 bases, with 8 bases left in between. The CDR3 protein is CASSLSEGTEAFF. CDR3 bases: TGTGCCAGCAGCTTATCCGAGGGCACTGAAGCTTTCTTT. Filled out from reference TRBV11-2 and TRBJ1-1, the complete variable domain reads EAGVAQSPRYKIIEKRQSVAFWCNPISGHATLYWYQQILGQGPKLLIQFQNNGVVDDSQLPKDRFSAERLKGVDSTLKIQPAKLEDSAVYLCASSLSEGTEAFFGQGTRLTVV.